These T cell receptor beta chains were read from a single sample in a study of graft-versus-host responses after intestinal transplantation. Antigens of these TCRs are unknown. TCRdb's copy holds only in-frame clones and misses some; the assay was immunoSEQ multiplex PCR. The sample has tens of thousands of clones, 92% seen once; the top ten hold 2% to 2.5%. The specimen was unstimulated CD4+ T cells sorted from spleen or lymph node cells, collected before transplant. The source is a human donor who was the organ donor for an intestinal transplant. Each CDR3 is given with its conserved first and last residue. D genes are given only for firm matches. Size values are once, few and many counts, or a class for expanded clones, and some rows have none.

abundance	v_gene	d_gene	j_gene	CDR3nt	CDR3aa
NA	TRBV9	NA	TRBJ1-2	TGTGCCAGCAGCGTAGGGAATCTGAACTATGGCTACACCTTC	CASSVGNLNYGYTF
once	TRBV11-2	TRBD2	TRBJ2-7	TGTGCCAGCAGCCAAACGAAGGGACTAGCGGTATACGAGCAGTACTTC	CASSQTKGLAVYEQYF
NA	TRBV7-2	NA	TRBJ2-6	TGTGCCAGCAGCTTGGGGGGTTCTGGGGCCAACGTCCTGACTTTC	CASSLGGSGANVLTF
NA	TRBV10-3	NA	TRBJ2-3	TGTGCCATCAAAGGCAGCGCCACCACAGATACGCAGTATTTT	CAIKGSATTDTQYF
NA	TRBV29-1	NA	TRBJ1-6	TGCAGCGTTGAAGGGCCAGGAAGGGAAAAGGCCCTCCACTTT	CSVEGPGREKALHF
NA	TRBV9	NA	TRBJ2-5	TGTGCCAGCGCGCCCGGACCCCGGGGAGAGACCCAGTACTTC	CASAPGPRGETQYF
NA	TRBV28	TRBD2	TRBJ2-1	TGTGCCAGCAGTTTGGTGGCGGGAGGAAGTGAGCAGTTCTTC	CASSLVAGGSEQFF
NA	TRBV18	TRBD1	TRBJ1-1	TGTGCCAGCTCACCCATTAGGACAGGGAAGAACACTGAAGCTTTCTTT	CASSPIRTGKNTEAFF
NA	TRBV16	NA	TRBJ1-3	TGTGCCAGCAGCCAACGGATCCTTGGAAACACCATATATTTT	CASSQRILGNTIYF
NA	TRBV23-1	NA	TRBJ1-6	TGCGCCAGCAGTCCCCCTACAAGGAGGAATTCACCCCTCCACTTT	CASSPPTRRNSPLHF
NA	TRBV20-1	NA	TRBJ2-3	TGCAGTGCCGGGTGGGATACGCAGTATTTT	CSAGWDTQYF
once	TRBV6-6	NA	TRBJ2-7	TGTGCCAGCAGCTTCCGGGAGGGGGCCTCCTACGAGCAGTACTTC	CASSFREGASYEQYF
NA	TRBV2	NA	TRBJ2-7	TGTGCCAGCAGTGAAGAAACGAGTCGGTACGAGCAGTACTTC	CASSEETSRYEQYF
NA	TRBV9	TRBD1	TRBJ2-7	TGTGCCAGCAGCACAAGGACAGGCAAGGCCTACGAGCAGTACTTC	CASSTRTGKAYEQYF
NA	TRBV27	NA	TRBJ2-1	TGTGCCAGCAGTTTATCGGGAGAGGCCTACAATGAGCAGTTCTTC	CASSLSGEAYNEQFF
NA	TRBV4-1	TRBD2	TRBJ2-7	TGCGCCAGCAGCCAAGATCCCGGGACTAGCGGGAGGGCGCAGTACTTC	CASSQDPGTSGRAQYF
NA	TRBV9	NA	TRBJ2-7	TGTGCCAGCAGCGTAGGTGGGAGGACCTACGAGCAGTACTTC	CASSVGGRTYEQYF
NA	TRBV5-1	TRBD2	TRBJ2-1	TGCGCCAGCAGCTTGGGACTAGCGGGGTACAATGAGCAGTTCTTC	CASSLGLAGYNEQFF
NA	TRBV4-2	NA	TRBJ2-3	TGTGCCAGCAGCCAAGATCGGGAACCTAGCACAGATACGCAGTATTTT	CASSQDREPSTDTQYF
NA	TRBV20-1	NA	TRBJ1-2	TGCAGTGCAACAGATTACTATGGCTACACCTTC	CSATDYYGYTF
NA	TRBV28	TRBD1	TRBJ2-2	TGTGCCATTCAACAGGGGGCGCTTAGCACCGGGGAGCTGTTTTTT	CAIQQGALSTGELFF
few	TRBV10-3	NA	TRBJ1-4	TGTGCCATCAAGGAAACAGCAACTAATGAAAAACTGTTTTTT	CAIKETATNEKLFF
NA	TRBV6-1	NA	TRBJ2-1	TGTGCCAGCATGGTTGACAATGAGCAGTTCTTC	CASMVDNEQFF
NA	TRBV5-6	TRBD2	TRBJ2-1	TGTGCCAGCAGCTTGCGTACTAGCGGGACCGATGAGCAGTTCTTC	CASSLRTSGTDEQFF
once	TRBV5-6	TRBD2	TRBJ2-1	TGTGCCAGCAGCTTACGACTAGCGGGGCTCTACAATGAGCAGTTCTTC	CASSLRLAGLYNEQFF
NA	TRBV27	TRBD1	TRBJ2-2	TGTGCCAGCAGTTTATCGCCCGGGACAGGGGTTTTCAACACCGGGGAGCTGTTTTTT	CASSLSPGTGVFNTGELFF